The entry below gives a single T cell receptor (beta chain) sequence along with its context. The data were taken from a study of blood T cell repertoires in COVID-19. V dropped 7 bases and J dropped 4; count of bases not matched to a gene: 12. The CDR3 is 17 residues long. Looked up from germline, CDR1 is ENHRY and CDR2 is SYGVKD. The data were produced by immunoSEQ multiplex PCR, yet TCRdb's version contains in-frame clones alone and is incomplete. The profile shows 120,000 or so clones, roughly nine tenths of them singletons. Sequenced input: peripheral blood. The rearrangement uses TRBV10-3 and TRBJ2-3; TRBD2 matches at 12 bases. The sequence came from a man aged 60 to 69 with COVID-19, enrolled during active disease. The CDR3 reads CAIKASGRAEYADTQYF. As DNA, the CDR3 is TGTGCCATCAAGGCTAGCGGGAGGGCCGAGTATGCAGATACGCAGTATTTT.